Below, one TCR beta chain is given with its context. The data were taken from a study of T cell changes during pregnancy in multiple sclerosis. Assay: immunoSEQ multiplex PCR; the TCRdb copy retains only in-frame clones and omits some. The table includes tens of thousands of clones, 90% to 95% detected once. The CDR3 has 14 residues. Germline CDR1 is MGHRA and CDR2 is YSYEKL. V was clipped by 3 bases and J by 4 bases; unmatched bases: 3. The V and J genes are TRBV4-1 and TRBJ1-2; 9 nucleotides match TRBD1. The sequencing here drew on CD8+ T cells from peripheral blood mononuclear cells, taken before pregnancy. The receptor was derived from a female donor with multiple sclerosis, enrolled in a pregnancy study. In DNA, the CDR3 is TGCGCCAGCAGCCAGGGGACAGGGAGCTATGGCTACACCTTC. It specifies CASSQGTGSYGYTF.